What follows are 4 T cell receptor beta chains derived from one specimen sequenced in a study of cytomegalovirus exposure and HLA in healthy donors (dated by TCRdb to the late 2010s). Libraries were prepared through the immunoSEQ multiplex PCR assay. For the multiplex PCR, a mixture combining 60 forward primers for TCR Vbeta segments and 13 reverse primers for TCR Jbeta segments was used. TCRdb provides this immuneACCESS table in a form limited to in-frame rearrangements. Some clones are lacking; in checked studies, under half of them reflect an unresolved V gene, and why the rest are absent is not known. Present in this sample are approximately 110,000 clones, 74% of which were seen just once. 2.6% of the sample is held by the ten biggest clonotypes. Sequenced: PBMCs. These receptors all stem from a man aged 45-65 years in good health and CMV-seropositive.

This clone was observed a single time. The V call is TRBV4-1, the J call TRBJ2-7; 7 bases align to TRBD1. The V gene end was trimmed by 0 bases and the J gene end by 7 bases; junction bases not matched to a gene: 6. The CDR3 is made up of 14 amino acids. In germline, CDR1 is MGHRA, CDR2 YSYEKL. The CDR3 loop is CASSQEEDRQEQYF. CDR3 DNA: TGCGCCAGCAGCCAAGAGGAGGACAGGCAAGAGCAGTACTTC.

V gene TRBV5-3 combines with J gene TRBJ2-2; TRBD2 is a possible D gene (6 bases). TRBV5-3 is noted as an ORF with a role that remains uncertain. V dropped 0 bases and J dropped 4 bases, with 16 bases sitting between them. The CDR3 runs 17 residues. The CDR3 loop reads CARSLGVGGGSTGELFF. The CDR3 nucleotides read TGTGCCAGAAGCTTGGGGGTGGGCGGAGGGAGCACCGGGGAGCTGTTTTTT.

The gene calls are TRBV5-1 and TRBJ2-3, with TRBD2 matching over 9 bases. Trimming removed 4 bases from V and 2 bases from J; junction bases left unmatched: 8. CDR3 length equals 16 residues. CDR1 is SGHRS, CDR2 YFSETQ, per germline. CDR3: CASSGVAGGLTDTQYF. The CDR3 nucleotides are TGCGCCAGCAGCGGAGTTGCGGGGGGGCTCACAGATACGCAGTATTTT.

V is TRBV5-1 and J is TRBJ1-3, with a weak D call TRBD1 (5 bases). CDR1 SGHRS and CDR2 YFSETQ come from the germline V gene. Trimming removed 2 bases from V and 0 bases from J, with 12 bases in between. The CDR3 is made up of 16 amino acids. The CDR3 DNA reads TGCGCCAGCAGCTTTACCCCCAGGGCCTCTGGAAACACCATATATTTT. Amino acids: CASSFTPRASGNTIYF.